The clone carrying this TCR beta chain has ten or more counts. Its specificity is not known. The sample originates from a study of metastatic and nonmetastatic thyroid tumors. All patients were treatment-naive before thyroid surgery. Study conclusions and caveats: Malignant tumors reportedly showed significantly higher TCR beta diversity than benign nodules in both blood and tumor.

This CDR3 contains 11 residues. Germline V lookup: CDR1 LGHDT, CDR2 YNNKEL (reference sequence). Trimming took 8 bases from V and 0 from J, leaving 3 bases between them. TCRdb re-analyzed the PCR reads through MiXCR. This sample has 34,000 or so clones, with 15% to 20% found just once. The specimen was blood. The chain is built from TRBV3-1 and TRBJ2-3, with D unclear. This clonotype originated in a female donor with papillary thyroid cancer or a benign thyroid nodule (not recorded which). Some clones in this sample may be carry-over from other donors' samples. CDR3 sequence reads: CASRSTDTQYF. CDR3 DNA: TGTGCCAGCCGGAGCACAGATACGCAGTATTTT.